Listed below are T cell receptor beta chains from one sample, sequenced in a study of T cells in Graves' hyperthyroidism and ophthalmopathy. Via MiXCR, TCRdb re-called the multiplex PCR reads, giving one row per CDR3 protein. The sample lists fewer than 650,000 distinct CDR3 sequences; about 15% were seen once. Material for sequencing was blood. These receptor sequences come from a woman between 35 and 50 years old with Graves' ophthalmopathy. The conserved cysteine and the conserved F or W are not part of the CDR3 here. Some rows have no size entry. The others give once, few or many, or a class for an expanded clone.

many | TRBV9 | ASSVDVGRGYT
- | TRBV28 | ASRMTDQPQH
many | TRBV12-3/TRBV12-4 | ASSFSGQGGQEQY
many | TRBV6-2/TRBV6-3 | ASSYHKGTSGTSHYEQY
many | TRBV20-1 | SARRQKNTEAF
many | TRBV20-1 | SATSSGANVLT
many | TRBV19 | ASSTGPTNTEAF
many | TRBV20-1 | SARPDVPTEAF
many | TRBV4-3 | ASSQAWGLGHYEQY
many | TRBV7-9 | ASSAVDTEAF
many | TRBV29-1 | GITGPIRGTQY
many | TRBV20-1 | SLAGAGSQETQY
many | TRBV12-3/TRBV12-4 | ASSRRPMETMNTEAF
- | TRBV6-1 | ASRRGQFSSGNTIY
- | TRBV10-3 | AIKADTSNYEQY
many | TRBV6-1 | ASSERGTGYPEAF
many | TRBV11-2 | ASSLTGHASSYEQY